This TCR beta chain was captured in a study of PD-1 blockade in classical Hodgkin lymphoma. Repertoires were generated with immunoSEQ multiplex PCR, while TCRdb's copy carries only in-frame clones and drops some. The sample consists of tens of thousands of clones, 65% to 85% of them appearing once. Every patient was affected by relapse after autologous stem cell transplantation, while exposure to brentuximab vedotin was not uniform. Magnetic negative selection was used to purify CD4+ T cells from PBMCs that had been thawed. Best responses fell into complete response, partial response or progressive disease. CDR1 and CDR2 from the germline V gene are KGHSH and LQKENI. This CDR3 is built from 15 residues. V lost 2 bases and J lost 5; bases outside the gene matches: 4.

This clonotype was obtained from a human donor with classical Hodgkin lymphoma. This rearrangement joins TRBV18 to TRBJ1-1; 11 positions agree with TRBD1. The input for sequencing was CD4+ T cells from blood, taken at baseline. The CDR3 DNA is TGTGCCAGCTCACCAGGACAGGGGGCGGAAACTGAAGCTTTCTTT. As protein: CASSPGQGAETEAFF.